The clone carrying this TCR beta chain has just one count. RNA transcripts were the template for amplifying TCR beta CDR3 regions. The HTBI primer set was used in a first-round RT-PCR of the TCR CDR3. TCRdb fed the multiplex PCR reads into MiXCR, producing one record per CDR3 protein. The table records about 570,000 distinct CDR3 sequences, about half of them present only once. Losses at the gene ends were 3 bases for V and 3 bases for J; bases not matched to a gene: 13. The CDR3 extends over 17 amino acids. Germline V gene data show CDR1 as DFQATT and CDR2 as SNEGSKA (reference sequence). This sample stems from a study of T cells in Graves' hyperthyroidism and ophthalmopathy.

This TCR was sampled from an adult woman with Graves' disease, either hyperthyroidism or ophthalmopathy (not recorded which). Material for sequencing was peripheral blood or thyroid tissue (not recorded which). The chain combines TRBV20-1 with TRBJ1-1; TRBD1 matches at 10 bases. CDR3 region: CSASKDRGQDGYTEAFF. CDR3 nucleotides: TGCAGTGCTAGTAAAGACAGGGGGCAGGATGGCTACACTGAAGCTTTCTTT.